This T cell receptor (beta chain) was documented in a study of human T cells and chemical hapten exposure. This clonotype came up many times. Unique molecular identifiers were linked by the library to individual cDNA molecules. Each CDR3 protein gets one entry after TCRdb re-called the RACE reads with MiXCR. Of about 380,000 distinct CDR3 sequences in the sample, approximately 5% are singletons; the top ten hold around 2.3%. Time point noted: patch test 1, 2 weeks after DPC sensitization. The treatment is: therapeutic diphenylcyclopropenone sensitization with weekly scalp DPC. The germline V and J ends were trimmed by 9 bases and 2 bases, with 18 bases remaining between them. Germline V CDR1 and CDR2: KGHDR, SFDVKD. CDR3 length: 15 amino acids.

The rearrangement links TRBV24-1 to TRBJ1-1; D might be TRBD1 (6 bases). The sequencing used whole blood, collected in connection with sensitization to the hapten diphenylcyclopropenone (DPC). The receptor was isolated from a woman in her forties or fifties with alopecia areata. Some clones in this sample may be carry-over from other donors' samples. The CDR3 DNA is TGTGCCACCGCGGCGGGGGGCGCGGGAAACACTGAAGCTTTCTTT. It codes for CATAAGGAGNTEAFF.